These T cell receptor beta chains were read from a single sample in a study of PD-L1 blockade in urothelial cancer. Profiling relied on immunoSEQ multiplex PCR, and the TCRdb table lists in-frame clones only, not all of them. The sample lists around 50,000 clones; approximately 80% were seen once. Sequences were derived from PBMCs, sampled around atezolizumab (anti-PD-L1) treatment. These receptors were collected from a man aged 50-60 years with urothelial cancer. CDR3s include the opening cysteine and the closing phenylalanine or tryptophan. The order of the fields is J gene, D gene, V gene, clone size, CDR3 protein, CDR3 DNA. The D gene is left open where the match is weak. Size values are once, few and many counts, or a class for expanded clones, and some rows have none.

TRBJ2-7,TRBD1,TRBV19,NA,CASSISGGSDEQYF,TGTGCCAGTAGTATCTCAGGGGGCAGCGACGAGCAGTACTTC
TRBJ2-2,NA,TRBV10-3,NA,CAISGWDTPGELFF,TGTGCCATCAGTGGCTGGGACACCCCCGGGGAGCTGTTTTTT
TRBJ2-4,TRBD1,TRBV5-5,NA,CASSRGTGPPSSAKNIQYF,TGTGCCAGCAGCCGGGGGACAGGACCCCCATCTTCGGCCAAAAACATTCAGTACTTC
TRBJ2-5,NA,TRBV6-5,NA,CASSYTQGPETQYF,TGTGCCAGCAGTTACACGCAGGGGCCGGAGACCCAGTACTTC
TRBJ2-3,TRBD2,TRBV19,once,CASSISRASGDTQYF,TGTGCCAGTAGTATTTCCCGGGCTAGCGGAGATACGCAGTATTTT
TRBJ2-5,TRBD2,TRBV18,NA,CASSPRGLAVGETQYF,TGTGCCAGCTCACCACGGGGACTAGCAGTTGGAGAGACCCAGTACTTC
TRBJ1-1,TRBD1,TRBV11-3,once,CASSFRQGAEAFF,TGTGCCAGCAGCTTTAGACAGGGAGCTGAAGCTTTCTTT
TRBJ2-2,TRBD2,TRBV18,NA,CASSPPALAGGTGELFF,TGTGCCAGCTCACCACCCGCCCTAGCGGGGGGCACCGGGGAGCTGTTTTTT
TRBJ1-5,NA,TRBV10-3,NA,CAISESRNSNQPQHF,TGTGCCATCAGTGAGTCGCGGAATAGCAATCAGCCCCAGCATTTT
TRBJ1-1,NA,TRBV11-2,NA,CASSLDWNRADAEAFF,TGTGCCAGCAGCTTAGATTGGAACAGGGCGGATGCTGAAGCTTTCTTT
TRBJ2-4,TRBD1,TRBV28,NA,CASRTGLDKNIQYF,TGTGCCAGCAGGACAGGGTTGGACAAAAACATTCAGTACTTC
TRBJ2-5,TRBD2,TRBV19,NA,CASSPLAGGETQYF,TGTGCCAGTAGTCCACTAGCGGGGGGGGAGACCCAGTACTTC
TRBJ1-3,NA,TRBV5-6,NA,CASSLGQVSGNTIYF,TGTGCCAGCAGCTTGGGACAGGTCTCTGGAAACACCATATATTTT
TRBJ2-2,NA,TRBV29-1,NA,CSVEVTRGTGELFF,TGCAGCGTTGAAGTAACGCGGGGCACCGGGGAGCTGTTTTTT
TRBJ2-3,TRBD2,TRBV11-2,once,CASRRLAASTDTQYF,TGTGCCAGCCGGAGACTAGCGGCTAGCACAGATACGCAGTATTTT
TRBJ2-7,TRBD2,TRBV7-2,NA,CASSSLAGALEQYF,TGTGCCAGCAGCTCCTTGGCGGGAGCCCTCGAGCAGTACTTC
TRBJ2-1,NA,TRBV18,NA,CASSPPQGFDEQFF,TGTGCCAGCTCACCCCCCCAGGGATTTGATGAGCAGTTCTTC
TRBJ1-5,TRBD1,TRBV23-1,NA,CASSHSNRQGRFFGRSNQPQHF,TGCGCCAGCAGTCATTCCAACCGACAGGGACGTTTTTTCGGGCGTAGCAATCAGCCCCAGCATTTT
TRBJ2-1,NA,TRBV9,NA,CASSRDGNEQFF,TGTGCCAGCAGCCGCGACGGGAATGAGCAGTTCTTC
TRBJ2-7,NA,TRBV18,few,CASSPNWGFEPGENEQYF,TGTGCCAGCTCACCCAACTGGGGGTTCGAACCAGGGGAAAACGAGCAGTACTTC
TRBJ1-2,NA,TRBV6-1,NA,CASSVRLYGYTF,TGTGCCAGCAGTGTGAGACTTTATGGCTACACCTTC
TRBJ2-7,TRBD1,TRBV7-9,NA,CASSPGQFSRLEQYF,TGTGCCAGCAGCCCGGGACAGTTCTCCAGACTCGAGCAGTACTTC
TRBJ2-7,NA,TRBV15,NA,CATSRAGPAAYEQYF,TGTGCCACCAGCAGGGCGGGACCGGCCGCCTACGAGCAGTACTTC
TRBJ1-6,NA,TRBV2,NA,CASSEAPGLSSYNSPLHF,TGTGCCAGCAGTGAAGCGCCTGGACTCAGCTCCTATAATTCACCCCTCCACTTT
TRBJ2-1,TRBD2,TRBV7-2,NA,CASSRPGLAGHNEQFF,TGTGCCAGCAGCAGACCGGGACTAGCGGGACACAATGAGCAGTTCTTC
TRBJ1-5,NA,TRBV5-8,once,CASSFGRDNQPQHF,TGTGCCAGCAGCTTCGGCAGGGACAATCAGCCCCAGCATTTT
TRBJ1-5,NA,TRBV28,once,CASSSQGRQPQHF,TGTGCCAGCAGTTCGCAGGGCCGTCAGCCCCAGCATTTT
TRBJ2-1,TRBD2,TRBV4-1,NA,CASSPRSAGGPDYNEQFF,TGCGCCAGCAGCCCCCGTTCAGCGGGGGGCCCCGACTACAATGAGCAGTTCTTC
TRBJ1-3,NA,TRBV19,NA,CASSPQWTALGNTIYF,TGTGCCAGTAGTCCGCAATGGACAGCACTGGGAAACACCATATATTTT
TRBJ2-7,NA,TRBV5-6,NA,CASSLGQNYEQYF,TGTGCCAGCAGCTTGGGGCAGAACTACGAGCAGTACTTC
TRBJ1-5,NA,TRBV4-3,NA,CASSQDLRQPQHF,TGCGCCAGCAGCCAAGATTTGCGTCAGCCCCAGCATTTT
TRBJ2-6,TRBD1,TRBV28,NA,CASGLQGAANVLTF,TGTGCCAGCGGCCTCCAGGGGGCGGCCAACGTCCTGACTTTC
TRBJ2-3,TRBD1,TRBV29-1,once,CSVEDSNRGRDTQYF,TGCAGCGTTGAAGATTCGAACAGGGGGCGCGATACGCAGTATTTT
TRBJ1-1,NA,TRBV11-2,NA,CASSFGQGFRNTEAFF,TGTGCCAGCAGCTTTGGCCAGGGGTTTAGAAACACTGAAGCTTTCTTT
TRBJ2-3,NA,TRBV30,NA,CACPSGLASVTDTQYF,TGTGCCTGCCCAAGCGGGCTAGCCAGTGTTACAGATACGCAGTATTTT
TRBJ2-5,NA,TRBV5-3,NA,CARSSGPEETQYF,TGTGCCAGAAGCTCGGGTCCCGAAGAGACCCAGTACTTC
TRBJ2-7,TRBD2,TRBV29-1,NA,CSVVPHGLAASEQYF,TGCAGCGTTGTCCCGCACGGACTAGCGGCTTCCGAGCAGTACTTC
TRBJ1-6,NA,TRBV30,NA,CAWTRRGGDYNSPLHF,TGTGCCTGGACTCGTAGGGGGGGGGACTATAATTCACCCCTCCACTTT
TRBJ2-3,NA,TRBV7-6,NA,CASSLIETDTQYF,TGTGCCAGCAGCTTAATAGAAACAGATACGCAGTATTTT
TRBJ2-3,NA,TRBV27,NA,CASKEDSTDTQYF,TGTGCCAGCAAAGAGGATAGCACAGATACGCAGTATTTT
TRBJ2-3,TRBD1,TRBV7-9,NA,CASSTRQKTGVRSTDTQYF,TGTGCCAGCAGCACTCGACAAAAGACAGGGGTACGGTCCACAGATACGCAGTATTTT
TRBJ2-5,NA,TRBV9,NA,CASSPQPSQETQYF,TGTGCCAGCAGCCCCCAACCGAGCCAAGAGACCCAGTACTTC
TRBJ2-5,NA,TRBV14,NA,CASSPGDSPVETQYF,TGTGCCAGCAGCCCTGGGGACTCCCCCGTTGAGACCCAGTACTTC
TRBJ1-1,NA,TRBV30,NA,CAWSKGEGEAFF,TGTGCCTGGAGCAAGGGGGAGGGAGAAGCTTTCTTT
TRBJ2-3,TRBD2,TRBV7-9,NA,CASSPSGATDTQYF,TGTGCCAGCAGCCCCAGCGGGGCCACAGATACGCAGTATTTT
TRBJ2-5,TRBD2,TRBV28,NA,CASSLALAGPRTQYF,TGTGCCAGCAGTTTAGCACTAGCGGGCCCAAGGACCCAGTACTTC
TRBJ2-2,NA,TRBV21-1,NA,CASSKVSAGELFF,TGTGCCAGCAGCAAAGTAAGCGCCGGGGAGCTGTTTTTT
TRBJ2-7,NA,TRBV5-1,NA,CASSDEGYYEQYF,TGCGCCAGCAGCGATGAGGGATACTACGAGCAGTACTTC
TRBJ2-3,TRBD2,TRBV4-2,NA,CASSQDPAGGLSTDTQYF,TGTGCCAGCAGCCAAGATCCAGCGGGGGGACTATCCACAGATACGCAGTATTTT
TRBJ2-1,TRBD1,TRBV30,once,CAWSTTGGTEQFF,TGTGCCTGGAGTACGACAGGGGGCACTGAGCAGTTCTTC
TRBJ1-2,TRBD1,TRBV9,NA,CASSVEAGGRYGYTF,TGTGCCAGCAGCGTAGAGGCAGGGGGCAGGTATGGCTACACCTTC
TRBJ1-1,NA,TRBV14,NA,CASSPMTLSFGNTEAFF,TGTGCCAGCAGCCCGATGACACTTAGTTTCGGGAACACTGAAGCTTTCTTT
TRBJ2-2,NA,TRBV19,NA,CASSTTGGGNTGELFF,TGTGCCAGTAGTACCACAGGTGGTGGGAACACCGGGGAGCTGTTTTTT
TRBJ2-7,NA,TRBV5-1,NA,CASSVTTGTPGYEQYF,TGCGCCAGCAGCGTAACCACCGGGACACCTGGCTACGAGCAGTACTTC